These 6 T cell receptor beta chains were all obtained from the same sample, sequenced in a study of T cell repertoires in cytomegalovirus infection. MiXCR, run by TCRdb on the reads, gives a single entry per CDR3 protein. The data contain 200,000 or so distinct CDR3 sequences, roughly a fifth of them singletons. Sequenced material: PBMCs. The receptors were gathered from a human donor in good health (CMV status not recorded). Some clones in this sample may be carry-over from other donors' samples.

The chain joins TRBV6-2 or TRBV6-3 to TRBJ2-7, with D possibly being TRBD1 or TRBD2 (6 bases each). Germline assignment: CDR1 MNHEY and CDR2 SVGEGT. The CDR3 is 13 residues long. The germline V and J ends were trimmed by 5 bases and 6 bases, with 14 bases remaining between them. The CDR3, as DNA: TGTGCCAGCAGTCGGGGGCTTGCTGGCGAGCAGTACTTC. This encodes CASSRGLAGEQYF.

The V gene is TRBV20-1, the J gene TRBJ2-2; a possible D gene is TRBD1 (5 bases). With 5 bases removed from V and 1 base from J, the gap between germline ends came to 8 bases. This CDR3 contains 13 residues. The germline V gene has CDR1 DFQATT and CDR2 SNEGSKA (reference sequence). CDR3 in amino acids: CSAYGQNTGELFF. The CDR3 DNA reads TGCAGTGCTTACGGACAGAACACCGGGGAGCTGTTTTTT.

This chain joins TRBV18 and TRBJ1-3; 7 bases line up with TRBD1. J gave up 4 bases and V 3 bases, and 6 bases lay outside the gene matches. Germline V gene lookup returns CDR1 KGHSH and CDR2 LQKENI. The CDR3 has 15 amino acids. The CDR3 loop is CASSPNNRGGNTIYF. The CDR3 nucleotides are TGTGCCAGCTCACCCAATAACAGGGGAGGAAACACCATATATTTT. The full variable domain, its missing parts supplied by reference TRBV18 and TRBJ1-3, is NAGVMQNPRHLVRRRGQEARLRCSPMKGHSHVYWYRQLPEEGLKFMVYLQKENIIDESGMPKERFSAEFPKEGPSILRIQQVVRGDSAAYFCASSPNNRGGNTIYFGEGSWLTVV.

J is TRBJ2-7 and V is TRBV12-3 or TRBV12-4, with 8 bases that match TRBD2. Trimming removed 5 bases from V and 4 bases from J; junction bases left unmatched: 4. The CDR3 is made up of 13 amino acids. Here the CDR3 reads CASSREGWYEQYF. CDR3 bases: TGTGCCAGCAGTCGGGAGGGCTGGTACGAGCAGTACTTC.

The chain has TRBV20-1 and TRBJ2-7; TRBD1 agrees at 8 bases. V lost 5 bases and J lost 3; bases outside the gene matches: 12. Germline CDR1 reads DFQATT; CDR2 reads SNEGSKA (reference sequence). This CDR3 region has 15 residues. The chain's CDR3 is CSAAVGTGGSYEQYF. In DNA form, the CDR3 reads TGCAGTGCTGCCGTAGGAACAGGGGGAAGCTACGAGCAGTACTTC.

This chain links TRBV3-1 with TRBJ2-7, with 7 bases fitting TRBD1. J lost 6 bases, V lost 1 base, and 12 bases had no gene match. CDR1 and CDR2 from the germline V gene are LGHDT and YNNKEL (reference sequence). The length of the CDR3 is 16 residues. CDR3 bases: TGTGCCAGCAGCCAAGGGCTCCCGTCAACAGGGGTCGAGCAGTACTTC. Amino acid sequence: CASSQGLPSTGVEQYF.